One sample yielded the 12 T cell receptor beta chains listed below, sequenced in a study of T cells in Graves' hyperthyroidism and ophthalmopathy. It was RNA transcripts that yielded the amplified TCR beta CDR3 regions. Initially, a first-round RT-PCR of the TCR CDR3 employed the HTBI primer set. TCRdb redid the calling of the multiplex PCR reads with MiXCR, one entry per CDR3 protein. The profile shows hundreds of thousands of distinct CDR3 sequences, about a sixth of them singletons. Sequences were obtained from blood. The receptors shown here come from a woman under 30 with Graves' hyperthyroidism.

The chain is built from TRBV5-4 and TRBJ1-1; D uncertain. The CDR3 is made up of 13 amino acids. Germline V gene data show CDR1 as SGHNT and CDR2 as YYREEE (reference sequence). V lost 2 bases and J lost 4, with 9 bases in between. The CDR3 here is CASSFLTGTEAFF. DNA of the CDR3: TGTGCCAGCAGCTTCTTAACGGGCACTGAAGCTTTCTTT.

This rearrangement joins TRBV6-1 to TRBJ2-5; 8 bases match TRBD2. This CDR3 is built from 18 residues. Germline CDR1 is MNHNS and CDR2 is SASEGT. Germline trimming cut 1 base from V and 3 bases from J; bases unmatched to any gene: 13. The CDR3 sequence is CASSEGGRTGGTKETQYF. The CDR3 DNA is TGTGCCAGCAGTGAAGGTGGGAGGACGGGAGGGACCAAAGAGACCCAGTACTTC.

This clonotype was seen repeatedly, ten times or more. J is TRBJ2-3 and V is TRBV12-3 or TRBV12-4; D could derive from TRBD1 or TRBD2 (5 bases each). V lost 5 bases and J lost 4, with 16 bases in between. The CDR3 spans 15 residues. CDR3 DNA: TGTGCCAGCAGTCACTTGGGGGTTTCGGCAGATACGCAGTATTTT. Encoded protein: CASSHLGVSADTQYF.

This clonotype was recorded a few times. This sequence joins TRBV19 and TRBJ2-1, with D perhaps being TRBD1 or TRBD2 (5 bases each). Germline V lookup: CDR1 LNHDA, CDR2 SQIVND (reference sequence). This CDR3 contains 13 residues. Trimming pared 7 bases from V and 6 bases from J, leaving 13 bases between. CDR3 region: CASNRQSGNEQFF. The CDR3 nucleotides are TGTGCCAGTAACCGACAGAGCGGCAATGAGCAGTTCTTC. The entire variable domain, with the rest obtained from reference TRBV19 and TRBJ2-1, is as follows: DGGITQSPKYLFRKEGQNVTLSCEQNLNHDAMYWYRQDPGQGLRLIYYSQIVNDFQKGDIAEGYSVSREKKESFPLTVTSAQKNPTAFYLCASNRQSGNEQFFGPGTRLTVL.

DNA for the CDR3: TGTGCCAGCAGTCCTCTAGCGGGGAGGGAGAATGAGCAGTTCTTC. Its translation: CASSPLAGRENEQFF. The chain has TRBV6-1 and TRBJ2-1; 9 bases align to TRBD2. The CDR3 contains 15 residues. J gave up 7 bases and V 5 bases, and 9 bases lay outside the gene matches. CDR1 is MNHNS, CDR2 SASEGT, per germline.

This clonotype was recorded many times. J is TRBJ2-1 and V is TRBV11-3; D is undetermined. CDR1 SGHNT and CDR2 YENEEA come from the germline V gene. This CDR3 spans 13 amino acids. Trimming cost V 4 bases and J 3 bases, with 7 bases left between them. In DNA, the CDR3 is TGTGCCAGCAGCTCTATAGACTACAATGAGCAGTTCTTC. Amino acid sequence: CASSSIDYNEQFF.

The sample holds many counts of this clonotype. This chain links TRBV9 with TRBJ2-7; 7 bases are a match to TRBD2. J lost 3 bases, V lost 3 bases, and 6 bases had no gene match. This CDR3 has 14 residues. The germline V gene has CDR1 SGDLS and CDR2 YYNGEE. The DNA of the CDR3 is TGTGCCAGCAGCGCCGGGACTAACGACTACGAGCAGTACTTC. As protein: CASSAGTNDYEQYF.

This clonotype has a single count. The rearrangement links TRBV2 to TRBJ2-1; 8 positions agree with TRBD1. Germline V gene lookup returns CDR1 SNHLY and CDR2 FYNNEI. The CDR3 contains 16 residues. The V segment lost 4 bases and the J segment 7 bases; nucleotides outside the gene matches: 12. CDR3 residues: CASSATLGQAKNEQFF. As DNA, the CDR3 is TGTGCCAGCAGTGCTACCCTGGGACAGGCTAAAAATGAGCAGTTCTTC.

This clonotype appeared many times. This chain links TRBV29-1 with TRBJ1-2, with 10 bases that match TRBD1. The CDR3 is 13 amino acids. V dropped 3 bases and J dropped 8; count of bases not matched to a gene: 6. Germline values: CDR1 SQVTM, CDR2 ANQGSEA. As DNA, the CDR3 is TGCAGCGTTGAGGGGGGGACAGGGGACGGCTACACCTTC. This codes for CSVEGGTGDGYTF.

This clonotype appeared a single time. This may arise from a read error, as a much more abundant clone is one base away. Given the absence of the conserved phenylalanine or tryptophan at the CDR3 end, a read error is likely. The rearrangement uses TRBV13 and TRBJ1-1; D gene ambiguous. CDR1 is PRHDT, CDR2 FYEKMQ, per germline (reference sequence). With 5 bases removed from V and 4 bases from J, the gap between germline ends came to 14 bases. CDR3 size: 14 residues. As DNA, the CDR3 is TGTGCCAGCAGCCCCCACCCGAGGGTCACTGAAGCTTTCCTT. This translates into CASSPHPRVTEAFL.

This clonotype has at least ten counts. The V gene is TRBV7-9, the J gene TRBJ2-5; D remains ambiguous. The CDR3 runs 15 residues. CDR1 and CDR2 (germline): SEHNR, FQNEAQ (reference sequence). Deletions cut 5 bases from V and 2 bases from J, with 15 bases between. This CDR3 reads CASSPPLSDQETQYF. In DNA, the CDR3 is TGTGCCAGCAGCCCCCCTCTATCGGATCAAGAGACCCAGTACTTC.

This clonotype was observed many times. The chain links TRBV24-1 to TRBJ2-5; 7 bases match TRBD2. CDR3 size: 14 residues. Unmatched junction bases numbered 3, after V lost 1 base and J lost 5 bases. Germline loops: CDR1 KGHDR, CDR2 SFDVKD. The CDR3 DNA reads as TGTGCCACCAGTGATTTCGGGAGGTTCGAGACCCAGTACTTC. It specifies CATSDFGRFETQYF.